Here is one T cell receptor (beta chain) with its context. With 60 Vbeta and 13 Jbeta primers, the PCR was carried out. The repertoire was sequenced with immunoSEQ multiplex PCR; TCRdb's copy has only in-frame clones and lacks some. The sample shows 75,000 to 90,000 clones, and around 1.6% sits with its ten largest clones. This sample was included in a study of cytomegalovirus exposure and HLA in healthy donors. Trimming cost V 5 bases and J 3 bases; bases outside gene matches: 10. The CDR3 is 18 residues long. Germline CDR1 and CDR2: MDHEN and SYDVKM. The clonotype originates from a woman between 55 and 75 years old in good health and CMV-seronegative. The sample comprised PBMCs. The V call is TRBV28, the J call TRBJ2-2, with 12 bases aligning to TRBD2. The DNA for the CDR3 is TGTGCCAGCAGTATCCGCCGACTAGCGGGAGCTGACACCGGGGAGCTGTTTTTT. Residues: CASSIRRLAGADTGELFF.